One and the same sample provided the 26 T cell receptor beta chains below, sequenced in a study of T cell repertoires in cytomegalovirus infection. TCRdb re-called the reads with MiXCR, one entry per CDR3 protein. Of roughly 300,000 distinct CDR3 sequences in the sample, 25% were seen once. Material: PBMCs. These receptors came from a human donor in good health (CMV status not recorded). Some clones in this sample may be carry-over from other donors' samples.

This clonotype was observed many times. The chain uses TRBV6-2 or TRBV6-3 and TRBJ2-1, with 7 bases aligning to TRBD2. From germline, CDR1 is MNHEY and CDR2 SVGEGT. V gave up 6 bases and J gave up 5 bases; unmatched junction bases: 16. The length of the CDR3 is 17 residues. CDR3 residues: CASRKLASGPSNNEQFF. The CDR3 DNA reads TGTGCCAGCAGAAAACTAGCTAGCGGACCGAGTAACAATGAGCAGTTCTTC.

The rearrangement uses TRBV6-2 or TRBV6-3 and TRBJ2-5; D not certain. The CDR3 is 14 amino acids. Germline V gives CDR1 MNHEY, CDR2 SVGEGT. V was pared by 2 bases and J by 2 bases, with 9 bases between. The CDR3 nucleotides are TGTGCCAGCAGTTACCGCCGGAGTCAAGAGACCCAGTACTTC. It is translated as CASSYRRSQETQYF.

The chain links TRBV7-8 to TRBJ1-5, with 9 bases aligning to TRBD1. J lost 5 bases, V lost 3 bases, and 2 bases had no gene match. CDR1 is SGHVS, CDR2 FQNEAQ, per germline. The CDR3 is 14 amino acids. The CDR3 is CASSLGQGYQPQHF. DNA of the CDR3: TGTGCCAGCAGCTTGGGACAGGGTTATCAGCCCCAGCATTTT.

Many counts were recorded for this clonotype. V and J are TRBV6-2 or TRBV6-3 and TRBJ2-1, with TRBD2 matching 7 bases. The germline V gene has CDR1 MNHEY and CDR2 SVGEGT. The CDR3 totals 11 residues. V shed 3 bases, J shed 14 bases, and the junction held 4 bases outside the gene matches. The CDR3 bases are TGTGCCAGCAGTTATTTGCGGGAGAAGTTCTTC. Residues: CASSYLREKFF.

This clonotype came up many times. Here the CDR3 DNA reads TGTGCCAGCAGCTTTAGGCGGGGAGGCAATGAGCAGTACTTC. Translating gives CASSFRRGGNEQYF. The V call is TRBV7-2, the J call TRBJ2-7; TRBD2 is a possible D gene (6 bases). Germline V gene sequence: CDR1 SGHTA, CDR2 FQGNSA. V lost 3 bases to trimming and J lost 7 bases, with 16 bases between them. The CDR3 totals 14 residues.

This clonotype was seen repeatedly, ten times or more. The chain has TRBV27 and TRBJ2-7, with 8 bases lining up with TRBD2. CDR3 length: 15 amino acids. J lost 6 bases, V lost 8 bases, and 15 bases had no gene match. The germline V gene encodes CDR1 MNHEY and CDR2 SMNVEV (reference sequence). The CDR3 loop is CASSFSSGGVGEQYF. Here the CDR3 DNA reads TGTGCCAGCTCTTTCTCCTCGGGGGGGGTGGGCGAGCAGTACTTC.

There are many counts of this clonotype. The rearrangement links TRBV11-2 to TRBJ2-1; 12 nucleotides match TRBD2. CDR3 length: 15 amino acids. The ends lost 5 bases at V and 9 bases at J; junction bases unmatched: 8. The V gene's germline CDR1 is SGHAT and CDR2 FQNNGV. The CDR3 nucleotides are TGTGCCAGCAGCCTAACTAGCGGGGGGCGGGGTGAGCAGTTCTTC. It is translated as CASSLTSGGRGEQFF.

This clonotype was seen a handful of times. DNA for the CDR3: TGCAGTGCTAGGGGACTAGCGGGAGGGCTGGACCCCTACGAGCAGTACTTC. Translated, it gives CSARGLAGGLDPYEQYF. This sequence joins TRBV20-1 and TRBJ2-7, with 16 bases identical to TRBD2. This CDR3 has 17 residues. J gave up 2 bases and V 3 bases, and 7 bases lay outside the gene matches. The germline CDR1 and CDR2 sequences are DFQATT and SNEGSKA (reference sequence).

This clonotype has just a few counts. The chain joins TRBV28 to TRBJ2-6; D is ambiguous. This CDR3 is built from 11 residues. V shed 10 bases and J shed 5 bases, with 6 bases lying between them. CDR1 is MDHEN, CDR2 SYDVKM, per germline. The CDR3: CATARANVLTF. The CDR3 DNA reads TGTGCCACCGCAAGGGCCAACGTCCTGACTTTC.

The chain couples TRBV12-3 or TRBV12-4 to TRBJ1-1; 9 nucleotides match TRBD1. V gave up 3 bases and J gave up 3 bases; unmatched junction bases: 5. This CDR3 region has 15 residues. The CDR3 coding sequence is TGTGCCAGCAGTTTCAACAGGGACAGGGACACTGAAGCTTTCTTT. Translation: CASSFNRDRDTEAFF.

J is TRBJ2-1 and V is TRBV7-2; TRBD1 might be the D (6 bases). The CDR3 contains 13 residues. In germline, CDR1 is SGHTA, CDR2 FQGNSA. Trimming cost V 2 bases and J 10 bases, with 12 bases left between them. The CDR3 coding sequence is TGTGCCAGCAGCTTACACAGGGTTGGGGAGCAGTTCTTC. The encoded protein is CASSLHRVGEQFF.

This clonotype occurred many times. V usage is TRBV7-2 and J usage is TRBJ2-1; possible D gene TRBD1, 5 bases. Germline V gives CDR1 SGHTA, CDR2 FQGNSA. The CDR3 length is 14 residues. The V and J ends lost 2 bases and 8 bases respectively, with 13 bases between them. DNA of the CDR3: TGTGCCAGCAGCTTACCCTTGGTCAGGGATGAGCAGTTCTTC. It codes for CASSLPLVRDEQFF.

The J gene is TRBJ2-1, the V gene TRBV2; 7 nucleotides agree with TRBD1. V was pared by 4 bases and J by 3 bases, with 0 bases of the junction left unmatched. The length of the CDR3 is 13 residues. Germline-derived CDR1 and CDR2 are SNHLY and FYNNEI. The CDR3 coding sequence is TGTGCCAGCAGTGGACAGGGCTACAATGAGCAGTTCTTC. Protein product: CASSGQGYNEQFF.

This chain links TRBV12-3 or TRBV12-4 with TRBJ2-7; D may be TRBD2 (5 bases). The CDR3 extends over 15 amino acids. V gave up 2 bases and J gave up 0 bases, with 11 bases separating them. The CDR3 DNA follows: TGTGCCAGCAGTTTATACGCCGGGGACTCCTACGAGCAGTACTTC. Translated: CASSLYAGDSYEQYF.

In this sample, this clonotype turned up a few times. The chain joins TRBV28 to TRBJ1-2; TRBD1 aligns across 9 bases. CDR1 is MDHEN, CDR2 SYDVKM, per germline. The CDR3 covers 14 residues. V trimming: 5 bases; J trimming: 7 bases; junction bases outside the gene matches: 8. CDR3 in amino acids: CASSLDRGFFGYTF. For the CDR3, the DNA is TGTGCCAGCAGTCTGGACAGGGGTTTTTTTGGCTACACCTTC.

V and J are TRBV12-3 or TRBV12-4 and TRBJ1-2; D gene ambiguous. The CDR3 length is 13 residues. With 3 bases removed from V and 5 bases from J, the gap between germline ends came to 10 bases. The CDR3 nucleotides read TGTGCCAGCAGTTTTATTTCAGCTTATGGCTACACCTTC. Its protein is CASSFISAYGYTF.

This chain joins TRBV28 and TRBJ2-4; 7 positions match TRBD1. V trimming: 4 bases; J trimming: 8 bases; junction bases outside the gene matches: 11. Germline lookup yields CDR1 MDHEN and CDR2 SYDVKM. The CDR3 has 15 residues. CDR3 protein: CASSSAGTVMDIQYF. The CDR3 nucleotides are TGTGCCAGCAGTTCCGCCGGGACAGTGATGGACATTCAGTACTTC.

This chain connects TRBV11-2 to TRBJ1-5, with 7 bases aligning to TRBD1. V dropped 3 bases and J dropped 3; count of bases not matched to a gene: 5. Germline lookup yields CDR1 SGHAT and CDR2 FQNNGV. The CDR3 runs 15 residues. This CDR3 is CASSFGDRPNQPQHF. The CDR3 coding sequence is TGTGCCAGCAGCTTCGGGGACAGACCCAATCAGCCCCAGCATTTT.

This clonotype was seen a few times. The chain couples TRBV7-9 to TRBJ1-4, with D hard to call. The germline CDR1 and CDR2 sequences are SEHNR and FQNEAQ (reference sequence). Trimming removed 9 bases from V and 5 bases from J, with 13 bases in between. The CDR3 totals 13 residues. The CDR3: CASTDRINEKLFF. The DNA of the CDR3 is TGTGCCAGTACGGACCGAATCAATGAAAAACTGTTTTTT.

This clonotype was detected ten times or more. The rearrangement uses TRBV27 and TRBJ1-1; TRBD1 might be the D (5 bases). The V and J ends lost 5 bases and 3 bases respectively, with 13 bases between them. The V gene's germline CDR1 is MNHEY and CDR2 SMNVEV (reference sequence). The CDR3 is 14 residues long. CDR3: CASSVPGLHTEAFF. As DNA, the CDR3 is TGTGCCAGCAGTGTCCCAGGGCTCCACACTGAAGCTTTCTTT.

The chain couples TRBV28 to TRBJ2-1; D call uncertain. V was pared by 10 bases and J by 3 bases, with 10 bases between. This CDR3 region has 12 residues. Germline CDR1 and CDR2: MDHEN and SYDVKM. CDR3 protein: CAISVVYNEQFF. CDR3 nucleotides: TGTGCCATCTCAGTCGTCTACAATGAGCAGTTCTTC.

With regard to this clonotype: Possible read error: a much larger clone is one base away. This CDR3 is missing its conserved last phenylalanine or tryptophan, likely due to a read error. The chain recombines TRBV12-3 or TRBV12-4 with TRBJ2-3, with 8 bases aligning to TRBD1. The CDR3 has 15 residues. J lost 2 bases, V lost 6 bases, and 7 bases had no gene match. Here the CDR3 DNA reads TGTGCCAGCAGCCCAGGACAGGGCCCCACAGATACGCAGTATCTT. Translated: CASSPGQGPTDTQYL.

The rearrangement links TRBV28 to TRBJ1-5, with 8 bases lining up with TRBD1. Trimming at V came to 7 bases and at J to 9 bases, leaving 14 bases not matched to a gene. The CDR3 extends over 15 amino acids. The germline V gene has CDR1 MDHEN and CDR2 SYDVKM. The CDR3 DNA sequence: TGTGCCAGCACCCACCGGGACAGGCCCCAAGGGCCCCAGCATTTT. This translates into CASTHRDRPQGPQHF.

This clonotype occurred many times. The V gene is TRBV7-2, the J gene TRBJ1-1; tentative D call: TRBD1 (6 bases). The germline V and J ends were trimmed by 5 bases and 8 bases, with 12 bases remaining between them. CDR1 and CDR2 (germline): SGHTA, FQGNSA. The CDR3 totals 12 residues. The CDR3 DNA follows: TGTGCCAGCAGCCGGGGGCTTTACGAAGCTTTCTTT. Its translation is CASSRGLYEAFF.

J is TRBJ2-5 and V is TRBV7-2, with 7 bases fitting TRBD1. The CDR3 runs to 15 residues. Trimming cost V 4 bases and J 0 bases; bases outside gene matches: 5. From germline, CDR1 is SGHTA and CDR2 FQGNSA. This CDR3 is CASSSGQVYQETQYF. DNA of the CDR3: TGTGCCAGCAGCTCAGGACAGGTGTACCAAGAGACCCAGTACTTC.

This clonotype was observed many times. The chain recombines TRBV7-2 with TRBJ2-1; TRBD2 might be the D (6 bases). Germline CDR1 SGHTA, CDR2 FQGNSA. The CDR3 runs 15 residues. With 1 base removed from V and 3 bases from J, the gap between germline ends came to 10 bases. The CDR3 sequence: CASSLGTTGYNEQFF. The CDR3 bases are TGTGCCAGCAGCTTAGGGACTACCGGCTACAATGAGCAGTTCTTC. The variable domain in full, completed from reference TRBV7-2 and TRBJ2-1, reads GAGVSQSPSNKVTEKGKDVELRCDPISGHTALYWYRQSLGQGLEFLIYFQGNSAPDKSGLPSDRFSAERTGGSVSTLTIQRTQQEDSAVYLCASSLGTTGYNEQFFGPGTRLTVL.